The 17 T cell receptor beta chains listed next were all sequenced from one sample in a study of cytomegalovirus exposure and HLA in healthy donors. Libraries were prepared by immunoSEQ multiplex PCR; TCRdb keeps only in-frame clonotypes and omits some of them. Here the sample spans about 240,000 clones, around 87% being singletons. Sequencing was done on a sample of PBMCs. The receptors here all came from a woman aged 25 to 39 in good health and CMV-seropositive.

CDR3 sequence reads: CASTKLAGSYNEQFF. The CDR3 DNA is TGTGCCAGCACCAAACTAGCGGGAAGCTACAATGAGCAGTTCTTC. J is TRBJ2-1 and V is TRBV7-6, with 10 bases aligning to TRBD2. There are 15 residues in the CDR3. V lost 7 bases and J lost 3; bases outside the gene matches: 6. Germline V gene sequence: CDR1 SGHVS, CDR2 FNYEAQ.

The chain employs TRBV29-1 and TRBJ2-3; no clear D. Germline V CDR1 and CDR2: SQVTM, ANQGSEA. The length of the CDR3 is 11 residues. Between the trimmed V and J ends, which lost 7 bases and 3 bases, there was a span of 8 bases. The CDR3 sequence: CSGHRTDTQYF. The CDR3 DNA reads TGCAGCGGCCACCGGACAGATACGCAGTATTTT.

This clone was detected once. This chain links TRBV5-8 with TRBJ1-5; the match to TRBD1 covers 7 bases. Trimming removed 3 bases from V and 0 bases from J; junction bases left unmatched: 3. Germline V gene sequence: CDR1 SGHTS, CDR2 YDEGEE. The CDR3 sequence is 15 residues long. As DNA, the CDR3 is TGTGCCAGCAGCTCGGGACAGAATAGCAATCAGCCCCAGCATTTT. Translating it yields CASSSGQNSNQPQHF.

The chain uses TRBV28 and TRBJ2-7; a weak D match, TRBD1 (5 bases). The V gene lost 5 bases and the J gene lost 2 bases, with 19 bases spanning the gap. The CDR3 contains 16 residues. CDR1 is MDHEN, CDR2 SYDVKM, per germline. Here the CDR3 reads CASSNPDSPAPYEQYF. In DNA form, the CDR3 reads TGTGCCAGCAGTAATCCCGACAGTCCGGCCCCCTACGAGCAGTACTTC.

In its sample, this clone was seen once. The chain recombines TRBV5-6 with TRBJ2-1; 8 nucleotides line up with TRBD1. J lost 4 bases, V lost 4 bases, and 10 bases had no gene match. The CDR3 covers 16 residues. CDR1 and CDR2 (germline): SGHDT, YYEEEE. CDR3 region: CASSEWTGSTYNEQFF. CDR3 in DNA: TGTGCCAGCAGCGAGTGGACAGGGTCGACATACAATGAGCAGTTCTTC.

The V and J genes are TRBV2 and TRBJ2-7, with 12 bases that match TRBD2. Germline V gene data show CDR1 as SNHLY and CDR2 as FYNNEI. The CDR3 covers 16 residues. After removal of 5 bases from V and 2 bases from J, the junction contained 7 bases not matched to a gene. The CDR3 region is CASSSLLAGGPYEQYF. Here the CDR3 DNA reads TGTGCCAGCAGTTCCTTACTAGCGGGAGGACCCTACGAGCAGTACTTC. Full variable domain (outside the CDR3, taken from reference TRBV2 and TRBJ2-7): EPEVTQTPSHQVTQMGQEVILRCVPISNHLYFYWYRQILGQKVEFLVSFYNNEISEKSEIFDDQFSVERPDGSNFTLKIRSTKLEDSAMYFCASSSLLAGGPYEQYFGPGTRLTVT.

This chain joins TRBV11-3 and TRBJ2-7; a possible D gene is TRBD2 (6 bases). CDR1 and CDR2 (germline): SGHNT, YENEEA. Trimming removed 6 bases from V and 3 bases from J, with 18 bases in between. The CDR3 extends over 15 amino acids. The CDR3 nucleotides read TGTGCCAGCAGTTTACGGGCCCGGGGGAACTACGAGCAGTACTTC. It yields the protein CASSLRARGNYEQYF.

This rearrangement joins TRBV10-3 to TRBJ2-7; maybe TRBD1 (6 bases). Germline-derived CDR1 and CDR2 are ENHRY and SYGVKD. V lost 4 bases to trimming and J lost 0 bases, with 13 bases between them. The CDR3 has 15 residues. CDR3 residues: CAISGGQSSSYEQYF. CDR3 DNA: TGTGCCATCAGTGGCGGACAGTCCAGCTCCTACGAGCAGTACTTC.

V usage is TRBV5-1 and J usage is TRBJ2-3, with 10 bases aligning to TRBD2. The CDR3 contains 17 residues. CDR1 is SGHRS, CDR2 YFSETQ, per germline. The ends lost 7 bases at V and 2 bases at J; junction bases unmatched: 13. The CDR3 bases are TGCGCCAGCCAACTCGGTAGGCTAGCGGGAGACACAGATACGCAGTATTTT. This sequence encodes CASQLGRLAGDTDTQYF.

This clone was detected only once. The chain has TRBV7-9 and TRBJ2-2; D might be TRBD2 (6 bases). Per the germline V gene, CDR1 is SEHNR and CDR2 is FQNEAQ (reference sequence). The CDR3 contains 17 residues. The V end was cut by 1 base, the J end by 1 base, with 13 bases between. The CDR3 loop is CASSLVWQAGNTGELFF. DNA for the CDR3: TGTGCCAGCAGCTTAGTTTGGCAAGCGGGGAACACCGGGGAGCTGTTTTTT.

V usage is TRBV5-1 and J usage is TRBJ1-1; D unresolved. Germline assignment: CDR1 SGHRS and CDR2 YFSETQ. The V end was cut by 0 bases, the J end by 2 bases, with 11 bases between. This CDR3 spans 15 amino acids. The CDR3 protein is CASSLASVLNTEAFF. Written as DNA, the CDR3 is TGCGCCAGCAGCTTGGCGTCGGTACTCAACACTGAAGCTTTCTTT.

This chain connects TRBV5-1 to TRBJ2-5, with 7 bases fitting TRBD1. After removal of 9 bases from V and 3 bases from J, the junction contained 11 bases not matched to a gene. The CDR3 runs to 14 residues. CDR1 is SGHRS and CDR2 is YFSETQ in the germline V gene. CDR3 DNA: TGCGCCACAAAAACAGGGGTGGCCGAAGAGACCCAGTACTTC. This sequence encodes CATKTGVAEETQYF.

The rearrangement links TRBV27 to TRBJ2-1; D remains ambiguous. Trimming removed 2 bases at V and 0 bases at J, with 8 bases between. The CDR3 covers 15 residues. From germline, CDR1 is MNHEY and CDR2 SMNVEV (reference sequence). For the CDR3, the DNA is TGTGCCAGCAGTTTACGGGTGAGCTCCTACAATGAGCAGTTCTTC. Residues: CASSLRVSSYNEQFF.

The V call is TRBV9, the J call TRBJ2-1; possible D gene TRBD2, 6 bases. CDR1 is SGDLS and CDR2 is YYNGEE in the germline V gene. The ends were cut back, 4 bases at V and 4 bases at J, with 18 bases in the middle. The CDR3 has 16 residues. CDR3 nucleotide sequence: TGTGCCAGCAGCAACCGGGGACTCCTTATTTACAATGAGCAGTTCTTC. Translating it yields CASSNRGLLIYNEQFF.

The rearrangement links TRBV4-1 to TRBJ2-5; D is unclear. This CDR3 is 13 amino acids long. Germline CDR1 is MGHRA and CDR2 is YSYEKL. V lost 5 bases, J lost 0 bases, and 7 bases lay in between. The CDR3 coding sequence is TGCGCCAGCAGCAACAGATACCAAGAGACCCAGTACTTC. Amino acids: CASSNRYQETQYF.

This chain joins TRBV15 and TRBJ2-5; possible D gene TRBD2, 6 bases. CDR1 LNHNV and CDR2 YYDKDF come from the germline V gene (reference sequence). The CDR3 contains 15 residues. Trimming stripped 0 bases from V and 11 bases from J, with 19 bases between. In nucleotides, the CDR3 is TGTGCCACCAGCAGAGATGGCAGCGGGCCCATATCACAGTACTTC. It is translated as CATSRDGSGPISQYF. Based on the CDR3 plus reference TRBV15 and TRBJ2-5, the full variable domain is DAMVIQNPRYQVTQFGKPVTLSCSQTLNHNVMYWYQQKSSQAPKLLFHYYDKDFNNEADTPDNFQSRRPNTSFCFLDIRSPGLGDTAMYLCATSRDGSGPISQYFGPGTRLLVL.

CDR3 amino acids: CASSLGGGRAEAFF. In nucleotides, the CDR3 is TGTGCCAGCAGCTTGGGGGGGGGAAGGGCTGAAGCTTTCTTT. The chain is built from TRBV5-4 and TRBJ1-1, with D maybe TRBD1 (5 bases). This CDR3 has 14 amino acids. The germline V and J ends were trimmed by 0 bases and 6 bases, with 12 bases remaining between them. Germline-derived CDR1 and CDR2 are SGHNT and YYREEE (reference sequence). The full variable domain, its missing parts supplied by reference TRBV5-4 and TRBJ1-1, is ETGVTQSPTHLIKTRGQQVTLRCSSQSGHNTVSWYQQALGQGPQFIFQYYREEENGRGNFPPRFSGLQFPNYSSELNVNALELDDSALYLCASSLGGGRAEAFFGQGTRLTVV.